This TCR beta chain was captured in a study of T-cell reconstitution after alpha-beta-depleted transplantation in children. The CDR3 loop spans 18 amino acids. Trimming removed 2 bases from V and 6 bases from J; junction bases left unmatched: 11. Germline V lookup: CDR1 MGHRA, CDR2 YSYEKL. The sample holds a few counts of this clonotype. It was with unique molecular identifiers that the TCRbeta library was prepared. TCRdb reanalysed the PCR reads using MiXCR and keeps one entry per CDR3 protein. The table lists fewer than 90,000 distinct CDR3 sequences, about 7% of them singletons. The sequencing here drew on PBMCs from the stem cell graft donor, taken from the stem cell graft. This sequence was found in a human donor who donated a stem cell graft to a child with acute lymphoblastic leukemia. The chain joins TRBV4-1 to TRBJ2-1, with 12 bases aligning to TRBD2. CDR3: CASSQFTLTSGSSNEQFF. CDR3 in DNA: TGCGCCAGCAGCCAATTCACCCTGACTAGCGGGAGTAGCAATGAGCAGTTCTTC.